The 8 T cell receptor beta chains given below trace back to one sample, sequenced in a study of blood T cell repertoires in COVID-19. Only in-frame clones appear in the TCRdb table, and some are missing; sequencing was by immunoSEQ multiplex PCR. The sample holds 70,000 to 100,000 clones, 90% seen once. Sequencing used peripheral blood. All receptors derive from a woman aged 80 or over with active or convalescent COVID-19.

The chain has TRBV29-1 and TRBJ2-2; 8 bases are shared with TRBD1. Germline assignment: CDR1 SQVTM and CDR2 ANQGSEA. V lost 6 bases, J lost 7 bases, and 10 bases stayed unmatched. The CDR3 covers 14 residues. CDR3 loop: CSVARGRMDGELFF. DNA for the CDR3: TGCAGCGTCGCCAGGGGGCGCATGGACGGGGAGCTGTTTTTT.

The chain employs TRBV5-8 and TRBJ2-7, with TRBD1 as a possible D gene (6 bases). Trimming pared 0 bases from V and 5 bases from J, leaving 15 bases between. In germline, CDR1 is SGHTS, CDR2 YDEGEE. This CDR3 spans 15 amino acids. The CDR3 sequence: CASSLGGQGSNEQYF. CDR3 sequence (DNA): TGTGCCAGCAGCTTGGGGGGGCAGGGGTCCAACGAGCAGTACTTC.

This clone was found many times. V usage is TRBV5-1 and J usage is TRBJ2-7; TRBD1 aligns across 7 bases. The ends lost 4 bases at V and 3 bases at J; junction bases unmatched: 10. The CDR3 totals 15 residues. The germline V gene has CDR1 SGHRS and CDR2 YFSETQ. The CDR3 DNA reads as TGCGCCAGCAGCGCCGGACAGGTCAGGGACTACGAGCAGTACTTC. Translated, it gives CASSAGQVRDYEQYF.

V is TRBV12-5 and J is TRBJ1-2; 10 nucleotides match TRBD1. The germline V gene has CDR1 LGHNT and CDR2 FRNRAP. V lost 5 bases and J lost 2; bases outside the gene matches: 2. CDR3 length equals 14 residues. CDR3: CASGPGQGNYGYTF. CDR3 in DNA: TGTGCTAGTGGTCCGGGACAGGGGAACTATGGCTACACCTTC.

The chain employs TRBV7-9 and TRBJ2-1, with D tentatively TRBD2 (6 bases). V was cut by 2 bases and J by 0 bases, with 17 bases left in between. CDR1 is SEHNR and CDR2 is FQNEAQ in the germline V gene (reference sequence). This CDR3 contains 18 residues. Written as DNA, the CDR3 is TGTGCCAGCAGCTTATCGCTAAGAGCGGGTGACTCCTACAATGAGCAGTTCTTC. Amino acid sequence: CASSLSLRAGDSYNEQFF. Full variable domain (missing parts from reference TRBV7-9 and TRBJ2-1): DTGVSQNPRHKITKRGQNVTFRCDPISEHNRLYWYRQTLGQGPEFLTYFQNEAQLEKSRLLSDRFSAERPKGSFSTLEIQRTEQGDSAMYLCASSLSLRAGDSYNEQFFGPGTRLTVL.

The chain uses TRBV6-2 or TRBV6-3 and TRBJ2-7; 7 positions match TRBD1. With V trimmed by 6 bases and J by 9 bases, 5 bases remained unmatched. From germline, CDR1 is MNHEY and CDR2 SVGEGT. The CDR3 totals 11 residues. CDR3 nucleotides: TGTGCCAGCAGCCGGGACAGCAGGCAGTACTTC. Amino acid sequence: CASSRDSRQYF.

The chain recombines TRBV24-1 with TRBJ2-2; a weak D match, TRBD1 (6 bases). Germline values: CDR1 KGHDR, CDR2 SFDVKD. The V gene lost 1 base and the J gene lost 0 bases, with 8 bases spanning the gap. The CDR3 consists of 16 residues. CDR3 sequence (DNA): TGTGCCACCAGTGATTTAGGGGGAGCGAACACCGGGGAGCTGTTTTTT. Amino acids: CATSDLGGANTGELFF.

This chain links TRBV10-3 with TRBJ2-7; tentative D call: TRBD1 (6 bases). Per the germline V gene, CDR1 is ENHRY and CDR2 is SYGVKD. The germline V and J ends were trimmed by 3 bases and 3 bases, with 18 bases remaining between them. The CDR3 is made up of 16 amino acids. The CDR3 bases are TGTGCCATCAGTGATTTTGGGGGCAGAGGGGTCTACGAGCAGTACTTC. Its protein is CAISDFGGRGVYEQYF.